This TCR beta chain derives from a study of blood T cell repertoires in COVID-19. TCRdb's table, derived via immunoSEQ multiplex PCR, lists solely in-frame clones and lacks some. The sample shows about 280,000 clones, about 88% of them seen only once. The Seattle patients, enrolled during active infection, were followed longitudinally. The V and J ends lost 7 bases and 3 bases respectively, with 11 bases between them. Germline V gives CDR1 KGHDR, CDR2 SFDVKD. The CDR3 consists of 13 residues. The rearrangement links TRBV24-1 to TRBJ1-2; possibly TRBD1 for D (6 bases). Input material: peripheral blood. The source is a woman between 70 and 85 years old with COVID-19, enrolled during active disease. For the CDR3, the DNA is TGTGCCACCAGGGGGGCCGCCGACTATGGCTACACCTTC. Translation gives CATRGAADYGYTF.